Shown below are 26 T cell receptor delta chains from a single sample sequenced in a study of γδ T cells in repeated Plasmodium falciparum infection. TCRdb reanalysed the multiplex PCR reads with CATT. The sample consists of 53,000 or so delta-chain clones, more than 1.5% of them appearing once. Gammadelta T cells were flow-sorted from PBMC into Vgamma9/Vdelta2+ and Vdelta2-negative populations for bulk analysis. The sample comprised gamma-delta T cells from blood. These receptors were obtained from a pool of human donors (malaria-infected and uninfected, not separated).

This clone was seen a handful of times. At one end the junction does not follow the germline gene, possibly because of a read error. The chain is built from TRDV1 and TRDJ1, with 9 bases that match TRDD3. Matching the DNA to germline supplied the J gene, which TCRdb does not give. CDR3 length: 22 amino acids. The germline CDR1 and CDR2 sequences are TSWWSYY and QGS. The CDR3 nucleotides are TGCTCTGGGGGGGATAGCAGTACCCTAGTCTGGGGGATTCTCCGGAGCACCGATAAACTCATCTTT. Translation: CSGGDSSTLVWGILRSTDKLIF.

This clone was seen repeatedly, ten times or more. This sequence is one base from a far larger clone and is likely a read error. This sample includes further DNA sequences coding for the same CDR3. The rearrangement uses TRDV1 and TRDJ2, with D possibly being TRDD3 (5 bases). Between the trimmed V and J ends, which lost 5 bases and 4 bases, there was a span of 41 bases. Germline V CDR1 and CDR2: TSWWSYY, QGS. The CDR3 totals 24 residues. This CDR3 is CALGKRLAILFKLLGDMSTAQLFF. CDR3 sequence (DNA): TGTGCTCTTGGGAAGCGTTTGGCAATACTTTTCAAACTCCTTGGGGACATGTCGACAGCACAACTCTTCTTT.

This clone turned up a few times. This DNA's translation differs at residue 17 from TCRdb's protein, which comes from a much larger clone; a read error is likely, and the protein shown is translated from the DNA. The chain has TRAV38-2/DV8 and TRDJ1, with 13 bases matching TRDD3. Assignment of the J gene here rests on matching the DNA to germline, because TCRdb gives none. The CDR3 has 20 amino acids. J gave up 10 bases and V 3 bases, and 24 bases lay outside the gene matches. CDR1 is TSESDYY and CDR2 is QEAYKQQN in the germline V gene. The chain's CDR3 is CAYRNKPAYWGIRGAGILIF. The CDR3 DNA follows: TGTGCTTATAGGAACAAACCTGCGTACTGGGGGATACGGGGCGCCGGTATACTCATCTTT.

This clone was observed a few times. TCRdb lists the protein of a much larger clone for this DNA, which differs at residue 10, so this is likely a read error; the protein given here is translated from the DNA itself. The chain couples TRAV38-2/DV8 to TRDJ1; tentative D call: TRDD3 (6 bases). Since TCRdb gives no J gene, matching the DNA to germline was used here to assign it. This CDR3 comprises 22 residues. Germline loops: CDR1 TSESDYY, CDR2 QEAYKQQN. The CDR3 protein is CAYRSGYVRDGGHLRYTDKLIF. CDR3 in DNA: TGTGCTTATAGAAGCGGTTACGTTCGGGATGGGGGCCACCTACGGTACACCGATAAACTCATCTTT.

A remark on this clone: One base separates it from a far larger clone, so it is likely a read error. This sample also contains other DNA sequences that code for the same CDR3. The rearrangement uses TRDV1 and TRDJ1; TRDD3 matches 13 bases. The J gene comes from matching the DNA to germline here; TCRdb lacks it. The CDR3 runs to 25 residues. V lost 4 bases to trimming and J lost 3 bases; unmatched junction nucleotides: 32. Germline V CDR1 and CDR2: TSWWSYY, QGS. CDR3 residues: CALGAVVSYVCTGGYASILADKLIF. The CDR3, as DNA: TGTGCTCTTGGGGCCGTCGTCTCCTACGTCTGTACTGGGGGATACGCTTCAATTTTGGCCGATAAACTCATCTTT.

In this sample, this clone turned up a few times. A far larger clone differs by one base, so this is likely a read error. Additional DNA sequences in this sample encode the identical CDR3. V and J are TRDV3 and TRDJ1, with no clear D. Germline matching of the DNA provided the J gene here, since TCRdb leaves it blank. The CDR3 is 17 residues long. Germline V CDR1 and CDR2: TVYSNPD, GDNSRS (reference sequence). Trimming pared 4 bases from V and 0 bases from J, leaving 24 bases between. Written as DNA, the CDR3 is TGTGCCTCTACTTCTTCTCGGCTTCACACCCACACCGATAAACTCATCTTT. Translating it yields CASTSSRLHTHTDKLIF.

The chain joins TRDV2 to TRDJ1, with 8 nucleotides matching TRDD3. Matching the DNA to germline supplied the J gene, which TCRdb does not give. J was trimmed by 0 bases and V by 1 base; bases with no gene match: 21. The V gene's germline CDR1 is GEAIGNYY and CDR2 EKD. CDR3 length: 21 amino acids. This chain's CDR3 is CACDTHPRMLGDLEHTDKLIF. For the CDR3, the DNA is TGTGCCTGTGACACGCATCCCCGAATGCTGGGGGACCTAGAGCACACCGATAAACTCATCTTT.

In its sample, this clone was seen many times. The amino acid sequence in TCRdb belongs to a much larger clone and departs from this DNA's translation at residue 3, likely a sequencing read error; the sequence shown is translated from the DNA. The genes are TRDV2 and TRDJ1; 13 positions agree with TRDD3. The length of the CDR3 is 23 residues. Looked up from germline, CDR1 is GEAIGNYY and CDR2 is EKD. The CDR3 bases are TGTGCCCGTGACACCGTAAAAGGTCAGATACTGGGGGATACGGACAGGTACACCGATAAACTCATCTTT. As protein: CARDTVKGQILGDTDRYTDKLIF.

As to this clone: This is likely an artifact of a read error, given a far larger clone one base away. Other DNA sequences of this sample code for an identical CDR3. The genes are TRDV1 and TRDJ1, with 8 bases fitting TRDD3. Since TCRdb gives no J gene, matching the DNA to germline was used here to assign it. Trimming removed 8 bases from V and 3 bases from J; junction bases left unmatched: 20. Germline-derived CDR1 and CDR2 are TSWWSYY and QGS. This CDR3 is 18 amino acids long. The CDR3 nucleotides read TGTGCTCTTTACGCCCCTCGTACTGGGGGGTACCCGGCCGATAAACTCATCTTT. Translated: CALYAPRTGGYPADKLIF.

Comment on this clone: This sequence is one base from a far larger clone and is likely a read error. This CDR3 is also generated by other DNA sequences in the sample. The chain employs TRDV1 and TRDJ1, with D possibly TRDD3 on 5 matching bases. TCRdb gives no J gene; it was assigned here by matching the DNA to germline. CDR1 is TSWWSYY, CDR2 QGS, per germline. The CDR3 is made up of 14 amino acids. The CDR3 sequence: CALGVPNVPDKLIF. The CDR3, as DNA: TGTGCCCTTGGGGTCCCAAATGTGCCGGATAAACTCATCTTT.

A few counts support this clone. A far larger clone is only one base removed, so a read error is likely. Additional DNA sequences in this sample encode the identical CDR3. The genes are TRDV1 and TRDJ1; 9 positions match TRDD3. Germline CDR1 and CDR2: TSWWSYY and QGS. The CDR3 runs to 26 residues. Here the CDR3 reads CALGESRPSLSDWGTPFYILTDKLIF. CDR3 DNA: TGCGCTCTTGGGGAATCACGGCCTTCCTTATCCGACTGGGGGACTCCTTTTTACATTTTGACCGATAAACTCATCTTT.

In the case of this clone: TCRdb's protein for this DNA is that of a much larger clone and differs from the translation at residue 13, likely a read error; the protein shown is the DNA translation. The CDR3 loop reads CAYRSQTWGLLPDTDKLIF. CDR3 coding DNA: TGTGCTTATAGGAGCCAAACCTGGGGACTGCTACCGGACACCGATAAACTCATCTTT. This rearrangement joins TRAV38-2/DV8 to TRDJ1, with D possibly matching TRDD3 (6 bases). TCRdb is silent on the J gene; assignment here came from matching the DNA to germline. The CDR3 extends over 19 amino acids. V dropped 1 base and J dropped 0 bases, with 22 bases sitting between them. Germline V gene sequence: CDR1 TSESDYY, CDR2 QEAYKQQN.

With respect to this clone: The TCRdb protein comes from a much larger clone and disagrees with this DNA's translation at residue 14, likely due to a read error; the protein given here is derived from the DNA. Other nucleotide sequences from this sample produce the same CDR3. The chain carries TRDV1 and TRDJ1, with TRDD3 matching over 12 bases. Germline loops: CDR1 TSWWSYY, CDR2 QGS. The CDR3 is 20 residues long. DNA for the CDR3: TGTGCCCTTGGGGAAGGTCTACCGTACTGGGGGATACCGCACACCGATAAACTCATCTTT. Its protein product is CALGEGLPYWGIPHTDKLIF.

Only a few counts were recorded for this clone. The amino acid sequence in TCRdb belongs to a much larger clone and departs from this DNA's translation at residue 3, likely a sequencing read error; the sequence shown is translated from the DNA. This chain connects TRDV1 to TRDJ1; 11 bases align to TRDD3. No J gene was available from TCRdb, and it was assigned here by a germline match of the DNA. Per germline, CDR1 TSWWSYY and CDR2 QGS. CDR3 size: 22 residues. DNA for the CDR3: TGTGCTCCTGGGGAACCCATACCCCCCTTTAACTGGGGGATAGGGAGCACCGATAAACTCATCTTT. This codes for CAPGEPIPPFNWGIGSTDKLIF.

This clone was seen repeatedly, ten times or more. Only one base separates this from a far larger clonotype, so it likely reflects a read error. The sample has other DNA sequences that encode this CDR3 too. The chain carries TRDV2 and TRDJ1, with 10 bases identical to TRDD3. CDR3 size: 19 residues. Germline V gives CDR1 GEAIGNYY, CDR2 EKD. In DNA form, the CDR3 reads TGTGCCTGTGACACCGTAGGGGGGATACGCCGGCACCACACCGATAAACTCATCTTC. Protein sequence: CACDTVGGIRRHHTDKLIF.

The table lists this clone with many counts. A read error is likely here: a far larger clone is one base away. Other nucleotide sequences in the sample specify the same CDR3. The chain links TRDV2 to TRDJ1, with 11 positions matching TRDD3. CDR3 length: 19 residues. CDR1 is GEAIGNYY and CDR2 is EKD in the germline V gene. The V gene end was trimmed by 0 bases and the J gene end by 0 bases; junction bases not matched to a gene: 11. The CDR3 bases are TGTGCCTGTGACACCGTCTCTGGGGGATACTCCGGGTACACCGATAAACTCATCTTT. This encodes CACDTVSGGYSGYTDKLIF.

This clone appeared many times. Since a far larger clone is one base different, this is likely a read error. This CDR3 is also generated by other DNA sequences in the sample. V gene TRDV2 combines with J gene TRDJ1; 7 bases are shared with TRDD3. CDR3 length: 17 amino acids. Germline values: CDR1 GEAIGNYY, CDR2 EKD. CDR3 DNA sequence: TGTGCTTGTGACACCGTGGGGGAGGCCCCGAGAACCGATAAACTCATCTTT. It translates to CACDTVGEAPRTDKLIF.

This clone was detected only a few times. TCRdb assigns this DNA the protein of a much larger clone, which departs from its translation at residue 17; this likely reflects a read error, and the protein shown comes from translating the DNA. CDR3 sequence reads: CALGVPFLRRGWGTRYKDKLIF. CDR3 DNA sequence: TGTGCTCTTGGGGTTCCCTTCCTCCGTCGGGGCTGGGGGACCCGATACAAAGATAAACTCATCTTT. The chain employs TRDV1 and TRDJ1; D perhaps matches TRDD3 (8 bases). Trimming removed 4 bases at V and 5 bases at J, with 38 bases between. Germline loops: CDR1 TSWWSYY, CDR2 QGS. The CDR3 sequence is 22 residues long.

This clone has at least ten counts. The protein in TCRdb stems from a much larger clone and differs at residue 4 from this DNA's translation, likely a read error; here the protein is translated from the DNA. This sequence joins TRAV38-2/DV8 and TRDJ1; 13 bases map to TRDD3. Because TCRdb records no J gene, it was assigned here through a match of the DNA to germline. Germline assignment: CDR1 TSESDYY and CDR2 QEAYKQQN. The CDR3 runs 19 residues. Losses at the gene ends were 6 bases for V and 2 bases for J; bases not matched to a gene: 16. The CDR3 reads CAYKMLLGDTGFWTDKLIF. Here the CDR3 DNA reads TGTGCTTATAAGATGCTACTGGGGGATACGGGTTTTTGGACCGATAAACTCATCTTT.

As to this clone: TCRdb attributes to this sequence the protein of a much larger clone, which differs from the DNA translation at residue 19; a read error is likely, and the protein displayed is translated from the DNA. TRDV2 is the V gene, and the J gene was not called; the table's D call, TRDD3, was not checked against the DNA. CDR3 length: 21 amino acids. Germline CDR1 reads GEAIGNYY; CDR2 reads EKD. Here the CDR3 DNA reads TGTGCCTGTGACACCATCGGGCATACTGGGGGATCCTCCCACGCCACCGATAAACCCATCTTT. It translates to CACDTIGHTGGSSHATDKPIF.

About this clone: Since a far larger clone is one base different, this is likely a read error. At the DNA level, this CDR3 is encoded by other sequences in the same sample as well. V is TRDV1 and J is TRDJ1, with 7 bases matching TRDD3. Germline CDR1 is TSWWSYY and CDR2 is QGS. The CDR3 has 22 residues. Written as DNA, the CDR3 is TGCGCTCTTGGGGAACTTAGAATCCCTACCGTCCGGGGGATCCGATGCACCGATAAACTCATCTTT. This sequence encodes CALGELRIPTVRGIRCTDKLIF.

This clone was observed a handful of times. The protein recorded in TCRdb matches a much larger clone and deviates from this DNA's translation at residue 16, suggesting a read error; the protein here is obtained by translating the DNA. The V call is TRDV1, the J call TRDJ1; the match to TRDD3 covers 8 bases. The J gene was not available in TCRdb and was assigned here by matching the DNA to germline segments. The CDR3 has 24 amino acids. CDR1 is TSWWSYY and CDR2 is QGS in the germline V gene. V dropped 2 bases and J dropped 0; count of bases not matched to a gene: 29. CDR3 in amino acids: CALGERTPYRPLYWGVLYTDKLIF. CDR3 DNA sequence: TGTGCTCTTGGGGAAAGGACCCCTTACCGGCCCTTGTACTGGGGGGTACTCTACACCGATAAACTCATCTTT.

The sample holds a few counts of this clone. This is likely an artifact of a read error, given a far larger clone one base away. The sample holds other DNA sequences that translate to the same CDR3. This chain connects TRDV3 to TRDJ1; the D is unclear. TCRdb gives no J gene; it was assigned here by matching the DNA to germline. The CDR3 loop spans 13 amino acids. Germline-derived CDR1 and CDR2 are TVYSNPD and GDNSRS (reference sequence). The CDR3 protein is CASGSYHTDKLIF. The CDR3 coding sequence is TGCGCCTCTGGCTCGTACCACACCGATAAACTCATCTTT.

This clone turned up a few times. This likely reflects a read error, since a far larger clone is one base away. The chain joins TRDV1 to TRDJ1; D may match TRDD1 or TRDD3 (5 bases each). TCRdb supplies no J gene; here it was assigned by aligning the nucleotide sequence to germline. Germline V gene sequence: CDR1 TSWWSYY, CDR2 QGS. The CDR3 is 23 amino acids. Trimming cost V 1 base and J 3 bases, with 36 bases left between them. CDR3 region: CALGEPSFNSGLPRYWKADKLIF. The DNA of the CDR3 is TGTGCTCTTGGGGAACCCTCTTTTAATAGCGGCCTCCCTCGGTACTGGAAGGCCGATAAACTCATCTTT.

This clone was recorded many times. The mismatch at residue 8 between this DNA's translation and the TCRdb protein of a much larger clone likely reflects a read error; the protein shown is translated from the DNA. V and J are TRDV1 and TRDJ1, with TRDD3 identical over 9 bases. TCRdb does not report a J gene; here it was assigned by matching the DNA to germline references. The CDR3 has 28 residues. The germline V gene has CDR1 TSWWSYY and CDR2 QGS. J lost 0 bases, V lost 3 bases, and 41 bases had no gene match. The CDR3 spells CALGDWGSNFPLEWGIRPAGLYTDKLIF. CDR3 DNA sequence: TGTGCTCTTGGGGACTGGGGGAGTAACTTTCCTCTTGAGTGGGGGATAAGACCTGCTGGTCTGTACACCGATAAACTCATCTTT.

In this sample, this clone turned up a few times. TCRdb records a much larger clone's protein for this DNA, with a difference at residue 18 that likely arises from a read error; the protein given is the translation of the DNA. The chain uses TRDV1 and TRDJ1, with D perhaps matching TRDD3 (8 bases). TCRdb does not report a J gene; here it was assigned by matching the DNA to germline references. This CDR3 is 22 amino acids long. The germline V gene has CDR1 TSWWSYY and CDR2 QGS. CDR3 DNA: TGTGCTCTTGGGGTTCCCTTCCTCCGTCGGGGCTGGGGGACCCGATACACCCATAAACTCATCTTT. Its translation is CALGVPFLRRGWGTRYTHKLIF.